This TCR beta chain was sequenced for a study of T cells in Graves' hyperthyroidism and ophthalmopathy. In regard to this clonotype: Its antigen is not known.

The CDR3 consists of 19 residues. CDR1 and CDR2 from the germline V gene are MDHEN and SYDVKM. V dropped 10 bases and J dropped 7; count of bases not matched to a gene: 29. Findings of the study overall: Ophthalmopathy was model-predicted a median about 6.7 months pre-onset. Stable hyperthyroidism was told apart from ophthalmopathy by a model built on 13 V-J features. The blood repertoire included most of the expanded thyroid clonotypes above 0.001.

Diagnoses rested on clinical symptoms, serum thyroxine and TRAb, thyroid ultrasound and orbital computed tomography. Amplification yielded TCR beta CDR3 regions, with RNA transcripts as the source. The HTBI primer set was used in a first-round RT-PCR of the TCR CDR3. TCRdb re-called the multiplex PCR reads through MiXCR, storing one row per CDR3 protein. The table has around 620,000 distinct CDR3 sequences, around 16% seen once. The clonotype originates from a woman aged 30 to 39 with Graves' hyperthyroidism. The rearrangement uses TRBV28 and TRBJ2-5; 8 bases are a match to TRBD1. Sequenced: blood. The chain's CDR3 is CATSGDLLLDRDAVATQYF. CDR3 DNA sequence: TGTGCCACCAGCGGAGATCTCCTCCTGGACAGGGACGCGGTAGCGACCCAGTACTTC.